The entry below gives a single T cell receptor beta chain sequence along with its context. Its antigen is as yet unknown. The sample originates from a study of T cell responses to AZD1222 COVID-19 vaccine. V lost 0 bases to trimming and J lost 6 bases, with 21 bases between them. Germline V gives CDR1 SGDLS, CDR2 YYNGEE. The CDR3 runs to 18 residues. Study-wide findings and caveats: Just 5 to 7 AZD1222 recipients tested seropositive at baseline. Clonal diversity may have been underestimated in mostly white British donors.

TCRdb's table, derived via immunoSEQ multiplex PCR, lists solely in-frame clones and lacks some. The sample has roughly 80,000 clones; approximately 87% are singletons. The chain joins TRBV9 to TRBJ2-2, with a possible D match to TRBD2 (5 bases). The clonotype was recovered from an adult in good health. The sample was peripheral blood, taken on day 0 of MenACWY control vaccination. For the CDR3, the DNA is TGTGCCAGCAGCGTAGGGTCGTCGACTACCACCCCACCCGGGGAGCTGTTTTTT. Protein: CASSVGSSTTTPPGELFF. Filled out from reference TRBV9 and TRBJ2-2, the complete variable domain reads DSGVTQTPKHLITATGQRVTLRCSPRSGDLSVYWYQQSLDQGLQFLIQYYNGEERAKGNILERFSAQQFPDLHSELNLSSLELGDSALYFCASSVGSSTTTPPGELFFGEGSRLTVL.